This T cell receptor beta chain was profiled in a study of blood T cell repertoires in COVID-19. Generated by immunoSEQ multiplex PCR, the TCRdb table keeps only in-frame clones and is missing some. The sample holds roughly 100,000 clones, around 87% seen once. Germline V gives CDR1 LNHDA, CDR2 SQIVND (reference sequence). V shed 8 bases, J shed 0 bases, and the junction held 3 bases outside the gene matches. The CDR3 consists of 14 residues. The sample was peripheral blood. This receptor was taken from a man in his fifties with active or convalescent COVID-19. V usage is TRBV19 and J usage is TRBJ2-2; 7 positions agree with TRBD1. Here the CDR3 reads CASGGQSNTGELFF. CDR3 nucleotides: TGTGCCAGTGGGGGACAGTCGAACACCGGGGAGCTGTTTTTT. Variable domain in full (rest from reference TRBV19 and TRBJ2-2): DGGITQSPKYLFRKEGQNVTLSCEQNLNHDAMYWYRQDPGQGLRLIYYSQIVNDFQKGDIAEGYSVSREKKESFPLTVTSAQKNPTAFYLCASGGQSNTGELFFGEGSRLTVL.